This T cell receptor (beta chain) stems from a study of T cell responses to AZD1222 COVID-19 vaccine (dated by TCRdb to the early 2020s). About the full investigation: A total of just over 230 trial participants underwent TCR sequencing, of whom about 210 received two doses of AZD1222 and about 26 received two doses of the MenACWY control vaccine. Trial participants were enrolled by age into 18-55, 56-69 and 70-plus year subgroups, with roughly 150, 30 and 60 TCR-sequenced participants respectively. General findings and caveats noted by the study authors: Vaccine-associated CD4 TCRs spanned the whole spike protein, with dominant responses in regions 160-218 and 743-854. Reportedly, close to half of the unique spike-specific TCRs recognized epitopes lying outside the regions that are mutated in the B.1.351 and B.1.1.7 variants. Because no day 14 peak-response samples were available, repertoires were characterized only after the peak T cell response. Conclusions about previously exposed vaccinees were limited because only six AZD1222 recipients were SARS-CoV-2 seropositive at baseline. Spike-specific TCR breadth and depth rose significantly after two AZD1222 doses compared with day 0 and with MenACWY recipients. Participants were mostly white British, with more females than males. The authors suggested clonal diversity may have been underestimated. The 56-69-year group was small, and its depth increase did not reach significance, likely because of low power.

The CDR3 holds 16 amino acids from the cysteine to the phenylalanine. Only the CDR3 part of the read is kept: 48 bases, read in frame from the first base. V gives up 2 bases and J gives up 0 bases, and the segment between their germline ends measures 14 bases. CDR1 and CDR2 are read off the germline V gene as SGHRS and YFSETQ. The CDR3 regions of human TCRbeta chains were analyzed by immunosequencing. Turning to the authors' computational methods: TCRs in the repertoires were compared against a reference library of SARS-CoV-2-specific TCRs that had been generated with the MIRA antigen-specificity platform. Breadth was defined as the fraction of unique TCRs that were SARS-CoV-2-associated. Depth was defined as the fraction of total T cells that were SARS-CoV-2-associated. Using the MIRA data, each spike-specific TCR was mapped to the spike region that the TCR reacts to and placed in a CD4 or CD8 class. Log10-transformed breadth and depth values were compared by one-way ANOVA with Sidak's multiple comparisons tests. This is the immuneACCESS table as TCRdb keeps it, with only in-frame sequences that have V and J called. A part of the clones is gone; compared with another copy, unresolved V genes explain less than half, and the rest is unexplained. The D gene and trimming were derived from the DNA, and the V and J assignments and clone size from that table. The sample data list approximately 140,000 clones, and about 91% of these were observed just once. 9.3% of the sample is held by the ten biggest clonotypes.

What this sample's time point label stands for: about 28 days (+/-7) after the second vaccine dose. Because spike-specific TCR depth and breadth did not differ between the two schedules, AZD1222 recipients who got a second dose at roughly 4 weeks were pooled with those who got a second dose at roughly 12 weeks. Vaccinee samples were obtained from the UK trials COV001 and COV002, which included a single-blind randomized controlled phase 2/3 trial of AZD1222 (ChAdOx1 nCoV-19) in healthy adults. For TCRbeta chain sequencing, PBMC samples were collected from trial participants at day 0 and at day 28 after the second dose. Details on this clone: There is no known antigen for this receptor. No per-base quality is available; no much larger clone lies one base away.

The sequence links TRBV5-1 to TRBJ1-1; no confident D gene assignment can be made. This clonotype was obtained from an adult who received the AZD1222 COVID-19 vaccine. The sample consisted of peripheral blood, taken 28 days after the second AZD1222 dose. In nucleotide form, the sequence is TGCGCCAGCAGCTTAGGGTCCACGGGCCTGAACACTGAAGCTTTCTTT. Its translation reads: CASSLGSTGLNTEAFF.